A selection of T cell receptor beta chains follows, all from one sample in a study of shared clonotypes between healthy human individuals. TCRdb's copy holds only in-frame clones and misses some; the assay was immunoSEQ multiplex PCR. The repertoire has 2,500,000 or so clones, 93% of them found once; the top ten carry roughly 0.39%. The specimen sequenced was naive CD4+ T cells from PBMCs. The receptors shown here come from a man aged 18 to 35 in good health. Some clones in this sample may be carry-over from other donors' samples. Each CDR3 is given with its conserved first and last residue. Fields, in order: J gene, V gene, clone size, D gene, CDR3 protein, CDR3 DNA. A D gene is named only where the DNA matches it firmly. Clone size, where shown, is once, few, many, or a class for clones that have expanded.

J gene: TRBJ2-3; V gene: TRBV4-3; clone size: -; D gene: TRBD1; CDR3 protein: CASSRGTGGLTDTQYF; CDR3 DNA: TGCGCCAGCAGCCGCGGGACAGGGGGACTCACAGATACGCAGTATTTT
J gene: TRBJ1-2; V gene: TRBV28; clone size: -; D gene: -; CDR3 protein: CASSLLKGGGYGYTF; CDR3 DNA: TGTGCCAGCAGTTTACTCAAGGGAGGTGGCTATGGCTACACCTTC
J gene: TRBJ1-4; V gene: TRBV19; clone size: -; D gene: -; CDR3 protein: CASSSGGTGNEKLFF; CDR3 DNA: TGTGCCAGTAGTTCCGGCGGGACCGGTAATGAAAAACTGTTTTTT
J gene: TRBJ2-1; V gene: TRBV28; clone size: -; D gene: -; CDR3 protein: CASSSGSAYNEQFF; CDR3 DNA: TGTGCCAGCAGTTCCGGGTCCGCCTACAATGAGCAGTTCTTC
J gene: TRBJ2-4; V gene: TRBV5-1; clone size: -; D gene: -; CDR3 protein: CASSLDGQVSAKNIQYF; CDR3 DNA: TGCGCCAGCAGCTTGGATGGGCAGGTTTCAGCCAAAAACATTCAGTACTTC
J gene: TRBJ2-7; V gene: TRBV14; clone size: -; D gene: -; CDR3 protein: CASSAGGPYEQYF; CDR3 DNA: TGTGCCAGCAGCGCAGGGGGGCCCTACGAGCAGTACTTC
J gene: TRBJ2-5; V gene: TRBV25-1; clone size: -; D gene: -; CDR3 protein: CASSGDQETQYF; CDR3 DNA: TGTGCCAGCAGTGGAGACCAAGAGACCCAGTACTTC
J gene: TRBJ2-7; V gene: TRBV6-5; clone size: -; D gene: -; CDR3 protein: CASSYSVEQYF; CDR3 DNA: TGTGCCAGCAGTTACTCGGTCGAGCAGTACTTC
J gene: TRBJ2-1; V gene: TRBV29-1; clone size: -; D gene: -; CDR3 protein: CSVAVPSSYNEQFF; CDR3 DNA: TGCAGCGTGGCAGTCCCGAGCTCCTACAATGAGCAGTTCTTC
J gene: TRBJ2-1; V gene: TRBV5-5; clone size: -; D gene: -; CDR3 protein: CASSLAGNSYNEQFF; CDR3 DNA: TGTGCCAGCAGCTTGGCGGGTAACTCCTACAATGAGCAGTTCTTC
J gene: TRBJ2-7; V gene: TRBV18; clone size: once; D gene: TRBD1; CDR3 protein: CASSPGTGFQNEQYF; CDR3 DNA: TGTGCCAGCTCACCCGGGACAGGGTTCCAAAACGAGCAGTACTTC
J gene: TRBJ2-1; V gene: TRBV7-7; clone size: -; D gene: -; CDR3 protein: CASSLVGYNEQFF; CDR3 DNA: TGTGCCAGCAGCTTAGTGGGCTACAATGAGCAGTTCTTC
J gene: TRBJ2-7; V gene: TRBV5-6; clone size: -; D gene: -; CDR3 protein: CASSLLSSYEQYF; CDR3 DNA: TGTGCCAGCAGCTTGCTGAGCTCCTACGAGCAGTACTTC
J gene: TRBJ2-5; V gene: TRBV14; clone size: -; D gene: TRBD1; CDR3 protein: CASSQGNRGTIETQYF; CDR3 DNA: TGTGCCAGCAGCCAAGGGAACAGGGGGACAATAGAGACCCAGTACTTC
J gene: TRBJ1-2; V gene: TRBV28; clone size: -; D gene: TRBD1; CDR3 protein: CASSQGGKDYGYTF; CDR3 DNA: TGTGCCAGCAGCCAGGGGGGTAAGGACTATGGCTACACCTTC
J gene: TRBJ1-5; V gene: TRBV30; clone size: -; D gene: TRBD1; CDR3 protein: CAWESGQGQPQHF; CDR3 DNA: TGTGCCTGGGAGTCCGGACAGGGCCAGCCCCAGCATTTT
J gene: TRBJ2-5; V gene: TRBV11-1; clone size: once; D gene: -; CDR3 protein: CASSLLAGWRETQYF; CDR3 DNA: TGTGCCAGCAGCTTATTGGCAGGATGGCGTGAGACCCAGTACTTC
J gene: TRBJ2-2; V gene: TRBV2; clone size: -; D gene: TRBD2; CDR3 protein: CASSEQSGKNTGELFF; CDR3 DNA: TGTGCCAGCAGTGAACAGAGCGGGAAGAACACCGGGGAGCTGTTTTTT
J gene: TRBJ2-7; V gene: TRBV25-1; clone size: -; D gene: TRBD1; CDR3 protein: CASQAGTVPFAEQYF; CDR3 DNA: TGTGCCAGCCAAGCCGGGACAGTGCCCTTCGCTGAGCAGTACTTC
J gene: TRBJ2-7; V gene: TRBV7-9; clone size: -; D gene: -; CDR3 protein: CASSLGPGHYEQYF; CDR3 DNA: TGTGCCAGCAGCTTAGGTCCAGGGCACTACGAGCAGTACTTC
J gene: TRBJ1-5; V gene: TRBV30; clone size: -; D gene: -; CDR3 protein: CAWSPTGQPQHF; CDR3 DNA: TGTGCCTGGAGTCCGACGGGTCAGCCCCAGCATTTT
J gene: TRBJ2-1; V gene: TRBV9; clone size: -; D gene: -; CDR3 protein: CASSVAWGSYNEQFF; CDR3 DNA: TGTGCCAGCAGCGTAGCTTGGGGCTCCTACAATGAGCAGTTCTTC
J gene: TRBJ2-3; V gene: TRBV7-6; clone size: -; D gene: TRBD1; CDR3 protein: CARPASFLDRGVTDTQYF; CDR3 DNA: TGTGCCAGACCCGCTTCCTTCTTGGACAGGGGGGTAACAGATACGCAGTATTTT
J gene: TRBJ2-2; V gene: TRBV6-5; clone size: -; D gene: -; CDR3 protein: CASNGLNTGELFF; CDR3 DNA: TGTGCCAGCAACGGATTGAACACCGGGGAGCTGTTTTTT
J gene: TRBJ2-7; V gene: TRBV9; clone size: -; D gene: -; CDR3 protein: CASSVGVSSYEQYF; CDR3 DNA: TGTGCCAGCAGCGTAGGGGTGTCCTCCTACGAGCAGTACTTC
J gene: TRBJ2-2; V gene: TRBV7-2; clone size: -; D gene: -; CDR3 protein: CASSPRQALNTGELFF; CDR3 DNA: TGTGCCAGCAGCCCCCGACAGGCTTTGAACACCGGGGAGCTGTTTTTT
J gene: TRBJ2-5; V gene: TRBV19; clone size: -; D gene: -; CDR3 protein: CASSIPGKVGETQYF; CDR3 DNA: TGTGCCAGTAGTATTCCAGGGAAGGTTGGGGAGACCCAGTACTTC
J gene: TRBJ1-1; V gene: TRBV19; clone size: once; D gene: -; CDR3 protein: CASSIGTRQGFRLNTEAFF; CDR3 DNA: TGTGCCAGTAGTATTGGGACAAGACAAGGATTTAGGCTGAACACTGAAGCTTTCTTT
J gene: TRBJ2-2; V gene: TRBV6-1; clone size: -; D gene: -; CDR3 protein: CASSDVNPGHSNWGELFF; CDR3 DNA: TGTGCCAGCAGTGACGTAAATCCGGGACATTCCAACTGGGGGGAGCTGTTTTTT
J gene: TRBJ2-5; V gene: TRBV2; clone size: -; D gene: TRBD1; CDR3 protein: CASSETGGPQETQYF; CDR3 DNA: TGTGCCAGCAGTGAGACAGGGGGCCCCCAAGAGACCCAGTACTTC
J gene: TRBJ2-7; V gene: TRBV5-1; clone size: -; D gene: TRBD2; CDR3 protein: CASSSGLAGVSYEQYF; CDR3 DNA: TGCGCCAGCAGCTCAGGACTAGCGGGAGTTTCCTACGAGCAGTACTTC
J gene: TRBJ1-6; V gene: TRBV7-6; clone size: -; D gene: -; CDR3 protein: CASSWGSSYNSPLHF; CDR3 DNA: TGTGCCAGCAGCTGGGGGAGTTCCTATAATTCACCCCTCCACTTT
J gene: TRBJ2-1; V gene: TRBV7-2; clone size: -; D gene: TRBD2; CDR3 protein: CASSLTGTSSVF; CDR3 DNA: TGTGCCAGCAGTTTGACCGGGACTAGCTCAGTCTTC
J gene: TRBJ2-2; V gene: TRBV2; clone size: -; D gene: -; CDR3 protein: CASRRFGTGELFF; CDR3 DNA: TGTGCCAGCAGGAGGTTTGGAACCGGGGAGCTGTTTTTT
J gene: TRBJ2-1; V gene: TRBV5-4; clone size: once; D gene: TRBD2; CDR3 protein: CASSEGTTSRLAEQFF; CDR3 DNA: TGTGCCAGCAGCGAAGGGACTACCTCCCGTCTCGCTGAGCAGTTCTTC
J gene: TRBJ1-1; V gene: TRBV5-1; clone size: -; D gene: -; CDR3 protein: CASNPTLRNTEAFF; CDR3 DNA: TGCGCCAGCAACCCGACCCTGAGGAACACTGAAGCTTTCTTT
J gene: TRBJ2-2; V gene: TRBV14; clone size: -; D gene: TRBD2; CDR3 protein: CASSRLINPSGRYTGELFF; CDR3 DNA: TGTGCCAGCAGCCGCCTCATAAATCCTAGCGGGAGATACACCGGGGAGCTGTTTTTT
J gene: TRBJ2-3; V gene: TRBV5-1; clone size: once; D gene: -; CDR3 protein: CASSTGTSTDTQYF; CDR3 DNA: TGCGCCAGCAGCACCGGGACTTCGACAGATACGCAGTATTTT
J gene: TRBJ1-5; V gene: TRBV15; clone size: -; D gene: -; CDR3 protein: CATSRDVGGNQPQHF; CDR3 DNA: TGTGCCACCAGCAGAGATGTGGGTGGCAATCAGCCCCAGCATTTT
J gene: TRBJ2-5; V gene: TRBV18; clone size: -; D gene: -; CDR3 protein: CASSLQQIVETQYF; CDR3 DNA: TGTGCCAGCTCACTCCAACAGATTGTGGAGACCCAGTACTTC
J gene: TRBJ2-3; V gene: TRBV25-1; clone size: once; D gene: TRBD2; CDR3 protein: CASSETFLAGTDTQYF; CDR3 DNA: TGTGCCAGCAGTGAGACTTTTCTAGCGGGCACAGATACGCAGTATTTT
J gene: TRBJ1-4; V gene: TRBV28; clone size: once; D gene: -; CDR3 protein: CASSPPGVWTNEKLFF; CDR3 DNA: TGTGCCAGCAGTCCCCCGGGGGTCTGGACTAATGAAAAACTGTTTTTT
J gene: TRBJ2-5; V gene: TRBV4-1; clone size: -; D gene: TRBD1; CDR3 protein: CASSLRAAKTGTETQYF; CDR3 DNA: TGCGCCAGCAGCCTACGTGCCGCCAAGACAGGGACGGAGACCCAGTACTTC
J gene: TRBJ1-2; V gene: TRBV28; clone size: -; D gene: -; CDR3 protein: CASSMTGTMSYTF; CDR3 DNA: TGTGCCAGCAGTATGACCGGGACTATGTCCTACACCTTC
J gene: TRBJ1-5; V gene: TRBV30; clone size: -; D gene: -; CDR3 protein: CAWSVGMSNQPQHF; CDR3 DNA: TGTGCCTGGAGCGTCGGGATGAGCAATCAGCCCCAGCATTTT
J gene: TRBJ1-4; V gene: TRBV27; clone size: -; D gene: -; CDR3 protein: CASRGLGVGEGANEKLFF; CDR3 DNA: TGTGCCAGCAGGGGGTTAGGAGTAGGGGAGGGAGCTAATGAAAAACTGTTTTTT
J gene: TRBJ2-2; V gene: TRBV7-2; clone size: -; D gene: -; CDR3 protein: CASSLQGTNTGELFF; CDR3 DNA: TGTGCCAGCAGCTTACAGGGAACGAACACCGGGGAGCTGTTTTTT
J gene: TRBJ2-3; V gene: TRBV5-4; clone size: -; D gene: -; CDR3 protein: CASSARAGSTDTQYF; CDR3 DNA: TGTGCCAGCAGCGCACGAGCTGGTAGCACAGATACGCAGTATTTT